Detailed here is one T cell receptor (beta chain). Antigen: not known. This record comes from a study of T cell responses to AZD1222 COVID-19 vaccine. Study-level points and caveats: After two AZD1222 doses, spike-specific TCR breadth and depth rose versus day 0. Possibly, clonal diversity was underestimated; donors were largely white British and included more females.

This CDR3 has 12 amino acids. Germline V gene sequence: CDR1 SGHNT, CDR2 YENEEA. Trimming took off 5 bases at V and 4 bases at J, with 5 bases between the two ends. The assay was immunoSEQ multiplex PCR, and TCRdb's table has in-frame clones only and misses some. This sample yields around 150,000 clones, of which about 92% are seen a single time; approximately 6.2% belongs to the top ten. The source of this sequence is an adult who received the AZD1222 COVID-19 vaccine. The input for sequencing was peripheral blood, taken 28 days after the second AZD1222 dose. The chain couples TRBV11-3 to TRBJ2-2; D remains ambiguous. CDR3 bases: TGTGCCAGCAGCGTTAGCACCGGGGAGCTGTTTTTT. This codes for CASSVSTGELFF.